This passage covers 27 T cell receptor beta chains from one sample sequenced in a study of cytomegalovirus exposure and HLA in healthy donors. 13 Jbeta primers and 60 Vbeta primers were used for the PCR. Using immunoSEQ multiplex PCR, the repertoire was profiled, and TCRdb retains in-frame clones only, with some absent. Found here are 80,000 to 90,000 clones, 79% of them singletons; the top ten hold around 3%. Sequencing was performed on PBMCs. All receptors derive from a young man in good health and CMV-seronegative.

The CDR3 sequence: CASTRERQSNTEAFF. The CDR3 nucleotides are TGTGCCAGCACCCGAGAGAGGCAATCCAACACTGAAGCTTTCTTT. The V gene is TRBV7-2, the J gene TRBJ1-1; no clear D gene. CDR1 is SGHTA, CDR2 FQGNSA, per germline. This CDR3 region has 15 residues. Trimming cost V 7 bases and J 2 bases, with 17 bases left between them.

The CDR3 nucleotides read TGTGCCAGCAGTGTCCCCAGGGAATATAACTATGGCTACACCTTC. This gives the protein CASSVPREYNYGYTF. V is TRBV2 and J is TRBJ1-2, with D possibly TRBD1 on 5 matching bases. The CDR3 loop spans 15 amino acids. CDR1 is SNHLY and CDR2 is FYNNEI in the germline V gene. The germline V and J ends were trimmed by 4 bases and 1 base, with 13 bases remaining between them.

The chain combines TRBV6-1 with TRBJ2-7, with 8 bases fitting TRBD1. Germline V lookup: CDR1 MNHNS, CDR2 SASEGT. CDR3 size: 15 residues. V was pared by 0 bases and J by 9 bases, with 10 bases of the junction left unmatched. The CDR3 loop is CASSEALGQGSVQYF. Written as DNA, the CDR3 is TGTGCCAGCAGTGAAGCCCTTGGACAGGGATCGGTGCAGTACTTC.

V usage is TRBV28 and J usage is TRBJ1-6; possibly TRBD1 for D (5 bases). Germline CDR1 and CDR2: MDHEN and SYDVKM. V lost 4 bases and J lost 9, with 10 bases in between. This CDR3 contains 13 residues. CDR3 DNA: TGTGCCAGCAGTTCCGACAGTAGTTCACCCCTCCACTTT. Translated: CASSSDSSSPLHF.

CDR3 protein: CASSPGQGASEQYF. DNA of the CDR3: TGTGCCAGCTCCCCGGGACAGGGGGCGTCAGAGCAGTACTTC. The J gene is TRBJ2-7, the V gene TRBV18; the match to TRBD1 covers 12 bases. The CDR3 is 14 residues long. V was clipped by 6 bases and J by 7 bases; unmatched bases: 7. The V gene's germline CDR1 is KGHSH and CDR2 LQKENI.

The CDR3 nucleotides read TGTGCTAGTGGTTTGGCTGAGAAACCCGGGGTTGAAGCTTTCTTT. Encoded protein: CASGLAEKPGVEAFF. The chain couples TRBV12-5 to TRBJ1-1; D uncertain. V dropped 1 base and J dropped 7 bases, with 16 bases sitting between them. Germline V gives CDR1 LGHNT, CDR2 FRNRAP. The CDR3 is 15 amino acids.

For the CDR3, the DNA is TGTGCCAGCAGTGCTAAATACAGGGACACTGAAGCTTTCTTT. Translation: CASSAKYRDTEAFF. The rearrangement joins TRBV27 to TRBJ1-1, with D maybe TRBD1 (6 bases). Trimming left V 5 bases short and J 3 bases short, with 13 bases between. CDR1 and CDR2 (germline): MNHEY, SMNVEV (reference sequence). The CDR3 covers 14 residues.

This clone was seen only a few times. The genes are TRBV11-2 and TRBJ2-1; D is perhaps TRBD1 (6 bases). Trimming stripped 2 bases from V and 4 bases from J, with 12 bases between. The germline CDR1 and CDR2 sequences are SGHAT and FQNNGV. The CDR3 covers 15 residues. The CDR3 DNA reads TGTGCCAGCAGCTTATCAGGGGCCTTTTACAATGAGCAGTTCTTC. This codes for CASSLSGAFYNEQFF.

This clone was detected a few times. J is TRBJ2-7 and V is TRBV6-1, with unresolved D. Germline V lookup: CDR1 MNHNS, CDR2 SASEGT. The CDR3 length is 13 residues. The V end was cut by 4 bases, the J end by 3 bases, with 10 bases between. The CDR3 spells CASSVKHDYEQYF. The DNA for the CDR3 is TGTGCCAGCAGTGTTAAGCATGACTACGAGCAGTACTTC.

This clone was detected only a few times. The CDR3 DNA reads TGCGCCAGCAGCTTCCGACAGGCTCGGGATGAAAAACTGTTTTTT. This sequence encodes CASSFRQARDEKLFF. The chain combines TRBV5-1 with TRBJ1-4; the D gene is possibly TRBD1 (6 bases). The germline gives CDR1 SGHRS, CDR2 YFSETQ. Trimming took off 2 bases at V and 6 bases at J, with 14 bases between the two ends. The CDR3 is 15 amino acids.

This chain uses TRBV15 with TRBJ2-4; TRBD2 agrees at 7 bases. V gave up 5 bases and J gave up 6 bases; unmatched junction bases: 10. This CDR3 is 15 amino acids long. Germline V gene sequence: CDR1 LNHNV, CDR2 YYDKDF (reference sequence). DNA of the CDR3: TGTGCCACCAGCGTAGTCGCGGGGGTGGCAAACATTCAGTACTTC. Its protein is CATSVVAGVANIQYF.

CDR3 bases: TGTGCCAGCAGTTTAATTACGACAGCCACAGATACGCAGTATTTT. Translation gives CASSLITTATDTQYF. The gene calls are TRBV28 and TRBJ2-3, with D possibly matching TRBD1 (5 bases). Trimming shortened V by 2 bases and J by 2 bases, and 11 bases separated the two germline ends. The CDR3 is made up of 15 amino acids. CDR1 is MDHEN, CDR2 SYDVKM, per germline.

A word on this clone: A read error is likely, as this CDR3 ends without the conserved phenylalanine or tryptophan. J is TRBJ1-1 and V is TRBV6-5; D remains ambiguous. Deletions cut 6 bases from V and 0 bases from J, with 5 bases between. Germline values: CDR1 MNHEY, CDR2 SVGAGI. The CDR3 is made up of 12 amino acids. This CDR3 is CASRTLNTEAFV. The CDR3 DNA follows: TGTGCCAGCAGGACATTGAACACTGAAGCTTTCGTT.

The gene calls are TRBV7-6 and TRBJ1-5; 7 bases line up with TRBD1. V was clipped by 5 bases and J by 0 bases; unmatched bases: 13. Germline CDR1 and CDR2: SGHVS and FNYEAQ. The CDR3 runs to 18 residues. CDR3 region: CASSPGQAGHDSNQPQHF. The CDR3, as DNA: TGTGCCAGCAGCCCCGGACAGGCGGGACACGATAGCAATCAGCCCCAGCATTTT.

The count of this clone is one. This chain connects TRBV7-9 to TRBJ2-7; TRBD2 matches 7 bases. CDR1 is SEHNR, CDR2 FQNEAQ, per germline (reference sequence). The CDR3 is 13 residues long. V was pared by 5 bases and J by 7 bases, with 8 bases of the junction left unmatched. The CDR3 DNA follows: TGTGCCAGCAGCCCTCCCTTCGGGGGGGAGCAGTACTTC. Its protein is CASSPPFGGEQYF.

V is TRBV7-6 and J is TRBJ2-5; TRBD2 agrees at 9 bases. V was pared by 1 base and J by 2 bases, with 5 bases of the junction left unmatched. Germline V CDR1 and CDR2: SGHVS, FNYEAQ. CDR3 length equals 16 residues. The CDR3 coding sequence is TGTGCCAGCAGCTTAGGGACTAGCGTGCCACAAGAGACCCAGTACTTC. It is translated as CASSLGTSVPQETQYF.

The CDR3 nucleotides are TGTGCCACCCTCCCGGGGGGAGCCAAAAACATTCAGTACTTC. Translation gives CATLPGGAKNIQYF. The chain combines TRBV28 with TRBJ2-4, with TRBD2 matching 7 bases. Germline V CDR1 and CDR2: MDHEN, SYDVKM. The CDR3 loop spans 14 amino acids. V trimming: 10 bases; J trimming: 0 bases; junction bases outside the gene matches: 6.

The chain uses TRBV6-5 and TRBJ1-2, with D perhaps TRBD1 (6 bases). CDR3 length: 15 amino acids. Trimming cost V 2 bases and J 6 bases, with 16 bases left between them. From germline, CDR1 is MNHEY and CDR2 SVGAGI. The CDR3: CASSYGDTRRDGYTF. The CDR3 region has the DNA TGTGCCAGCAGTTACGGGGACACTCGAAGAGATGGCTACACCTTC.

The chain links TRBV6-1 to TRBJ2-7; 9 positions match TRBD2. With 5 bases clipped from V and 7 bases from J, the junction kept 12 bases outside the gene matches. Germline CDR1 reads MNHNS; CDR2 reads SASEGT. The CDR3 extends over 15 amino acids. The CDR3 region has the DNA TGTGCCAGCAGTTTCACTCCGGGACTAGCCTTTGAGCAGTACTTC. The encoded protein is CASSFTPGLAFEQYF.

The chain recombines TRBV5-6 with TRBJ2-5, with 7 bases matching TRBD2. The DNA end lines up better with TRBJ2-7; the J call may be wrong. Germline V CDR1 and CDR2: SGHDT, YYEEEE. CDR3 size: 15 residues. The CDR3 DNA follows: TGTGCCAGCAAATGGCTCGCTCAATCGGGGGGCGAGCAGTACTTC. Its translation is CASKWLAQSGGEQYF.

The CDR3 reads CASRNLQSEAFF. For the CDR3, the DNA is TGTGCCAGTAGGAATCTACAGAGTGAAGCTTTCTTT. The rearrangement uses TRBV19 and TRBJ1-1; no clear D. There are 12 residues in the CDR3. V gave up 6 bases and J gave up 7 bases, with 12 bases separating them. Germline CDR1 LNHDA, CDR2 SQIVND (reference sequence).

The sample holds one count of this clone. V and J are TRBV12-5 and TRBJ1-5; D may be TRBD1 (6 bases). The V gene's germline CDR1 is LGHNT and CDR2 FRNRAP. CDR3 length equals 20 residues. Trimming removed 1 base from V and 4 bases from J, with 26 bases in between. The CDR3 coding sequence is TGTGCTAGTGGTTTGGGCGCCAGGGTTGCAGGGGCCCTGGGGAATCAGCCCCAGCATTTT. Its translation: CASGLGARVAGALGNQPQHF.

The chain recombines TRBV29-1 with TRBJ1-3, with TRBD1 matching over 10 bases. The CDR3 covers 16 residues. V gave up 7 bases and J gave up 2 bases; unmatched junction bases: 11. CDR1 and CDR2 (germline): SQVTM, ANQGSEA. The CDR3 loop reads CSARNGGQGTGNTIYF. As DNA, the CDR3 is TGCAGCGCCCGGAATGGGGGACAGGGGACTGGAAACACCATATATTTT.

The rearrangement joins TRBV7-2 to TRBJ1-6; 8 bases agree with TRBD1. Germline values: CDR1 SGHTA, CDR2 FQGNSA. With 2 bases clipped from V and 5 bases from J, the junction kept 5 bases outside the gene matches. The CDR3 has 16 residues. DNA of the CDR3: TGTGCCAGCAGCTTAATGGGACAGGCGAATAATTCACCCCTCCACTTT. Protein sequence: CASSLMGQANNSPLHF.

This clone was seen more than once but under ten times. The chain is built from TRBV29-1 and TRBJ2-7, with D maybe TRBD2 (6 bases). Per the germline V gene, CDR1 is SQVTM and CDR2 is ANQGSEA. Trimming shortened V by 3 bases and J by 3 bases, and 18 bases separated the two germline ends. The CDR3 spans 15 residues. CDR3 sequence: CSVEEGLRGRYEQYF. Here the CDR3 DNA reads TGCAGCGTTGAGGAGGGACTCCGAGGTCGCTACGAGCAGTACTTC.

The chain employs TRBV7-9 and TRBJ1-2, with 7 bases lining up with TRBD1. Germline V gene lookup returns CDR1 SEHNR and CDR2 FQNEAQ (reference sequence). This CDR3 is 14 amino acids long. V dropped 6 bases and J dropped 4; count of bases not matched to a gene: 8. The CDR3 sequence is CASSVQGRGYGYTF. The CDR3 DNA reads TGTGCCAGCAGTGTACAGGGGCGCGGCTATGGCTACACCTTC.

The chain uses TRBV18 and TRBJ1-5; no clear D. CDR3 length: 14 residues. The germline V gene encodes CDR1 KGHSH and CDR2 LQKENI. V dropped 2 bases and J dropped 7 bases, with 12 bases sitting between them. The CDR3: CASSPGMSGQPQHF. In DNA, the CDR3 is TGTGCCAGCTCACCAGGGATGAGCGGCCAGCCCCAGCATTTT. Full variable domain (remainder filled in from reference TRBV18 and TRBJ1-5): NAGVMQNPRHLVRRRGQEARLRCSPMKGHSHVYWYRQLPEEGLKFMVYLQKENIIDESGMPKERFSAEFPKEGPSILRIQQVVRGDSAAYFCASSPGMSGQPQHFGDGTRLSIL.